This TCR beta chain stems from a study of T cell responses to AZD1222 COVID-19 vaccine. Study results and caveats: Targeting of unmutated variant regions was reportedly seen in nearly half of spike-specific TCRs.

For this clone: Its matching antigen is unknown.

Assay: immunoSEQ multiplex PCR; the TCRdb copy retains only in-frame clones and omits some. The repertoire has 120,000 or so clones, more than 90% of them found once; the top ten carry more than 2%. V lost 0 bases to trimming and J lost 3 bases, with 5 bases between them. Looked up from germline, CDR1 is SEHNR and CDR2 is FQNEAQ (reference sequence). The CDR3 is made up of 13 amino acids. V and J are TRBV7-9 and TRBJ1-2; D is unclear. The sample in question was peripheral blood, obtained 28 days after the second AZD1222 dose. This clonotype originated in an adult who received the AZD1222 COVID-19 vaccine. In DNA, the CDR3 is TGTGCCAGCAGCTTAGCGACGGACTATGGCTACACCTTC. Translation: CASSLATDYGYTF.